A single sample gave rise to the 14 T cell receptor beta chains below, sequenced in a study of T cells expressing NK-cell markers. TCRdb reprocessed the 5' RACE reads, with one entry per CDR3 protein and no DNA. The sample holds hundreds of thousands of distinct CDR3 sequences. Sequenced sample: blood T cells: a sorted CD56 or NKG2C T cell subset, CD4+ or CD8+ T cells, or bulk PBMC T cells (not recorded which). All receptors come from a woman aged 18 to 75 in good health.

The V call is TRBV20-1, the J call TRBJ2-5; the D gene TCRdb calls, TRBD1, cannot be checked with no DNA. This CDR3 spans 14 amino acids. From germline, CDR1 is DFQATT and CDR2 SNEGSKA (reference sequence). This chain's CDR3 is CSARHITGAETQYF.

V usage is TRBV6-1 and J usage is TRBJ1-1; lacking DNA, the TRBD1 call made by TCRdb goes unchecked. Germline V lookup: CDR1 MNHNS, CDR2 SASEGT. This CDR3 is 13 amino acids long. The CDR3 protein is CASRLTGQTEAFF.

J is TRBJ2-5 and V is TRBV4-3; TCRdb names TRBD2, which stays unverified in the absence of DNA. The germline gives CDR1 LGHNA, CDR2 YSLEER. This CDR3 contains 15 residues. CDR3 amino acids: CASSLGLADQETQYF.

The chain carries TRBV6-5 and TRBJ1-2; the TCRdb call, TRBD1, lacks DNA for checking. In germline, CDR1 is MNHEY, CDR2 SVGAGI. This CDR3 spans 15 amino acids. The CDR3 spells CASSNRDRGNYGYTF.

The chain couples TRBV5-1 to TRBJ2-3. The V gene's germline CDR1 is SGHRS and CDR2 YFSETQ. This CDR3 region has 14 residues. CDR3 sequence: CASTKQGRADTQYF. Looking up the rest from reference TRBV5-1 and TRBJ2-3 gives the full variable domain: KAGVTQTPRYLIKTRGQQVTLSCSPISGHRSVSWYQQTPGQGLQFLFEYFSETQRNKGNFPGRFSGRQFSNSRSEMNVSTLELGDSALYLCASTKQGRADTQYFGPGTRLTVL.

This rearrangement joins TRBV12-3 or TRBV12-4 to TRBJ1-2. The CDR3 length is 13 residues. CDR3 residues: CASSLSPSHGYTF.

The chain combines TRBV7-9 with TRBJ1-2; TCRdb calls TRBD1, which cannot be checked without DNA. CDR3 length equals 17 residues. Germline V gives CDR1 SEHNR, CDR2 FQNEAQ (reference sequence). This chain's CDR3 is CASSPLGLDILNYGYTF.

The V call is TRBV20-1, the J call TRBJ2-1; with no DNA, the TCRdb D assignment of TRBD1 cannot be verified. This CDR3 is 12 amino acids long. Looked up from germline, CDR1 is DFQATT and CDR2 is SNEGSKA (reference sequence). The CDR3 protein is CSAPSGVNEQFF.

The chain combines TRBV5-6 with TRBJ2-1; TCRdb lists TRBD1, though no DNA is available to test this call. Germline CDR1 reads SGHDT; CDR2 reads YYEEEE. This CDR3 has 13 residues. The CDR3 protein is CASSLQGGNEQFF. Full variable domain (rest looked up from reference TRBV5-6 and TRBJ2-1): DAGVTQSPTHLIKTRGQQVTLRCSPKSGHDTVSWYQQALGQGPQFIFQYYEEEERQRGNFPDRFSGHQFPNYSSELNVNALLLGDSALYLCASSLQGGNEQFFGPGTRLTVL.

The rearrangement uses TRBV12-3 or TRBV12-4 and TRBJ1-5; TCRdb names TRBD1, which stays unverified in the absence of DNA. The CDR3 sequence is 17 residues long. The CDR3 here is CASSLWEWTGRYQPQHF.

The V and J genes are TRBV7-9 and TRBJ2-1; TCRdb indicates TRBD2, and absent DNA this call remains unverified. The CDR3 extends over 16 amino acids. Per the germline V gene, CDR1 is SEHNR and CDR2 is FQNEAQ (reference sequence). The CDR3 sequence: CASSLNSGKVDNEQFF.

The gene calls are TRBV5-1 and TRBJ1-1. The germline V gene has CDR1 SGHRS and CDR2 YFSETQ. This CDR3 has 12 residues. CDR3 loop: CASSLSGHEAFF.

The V and J genes are TRBV29-1 and TRBJ2-2. Germline CDR1 is SQVTM and CDR2 is ANQGSEA. There are 11 residues in the CDR3. CDR3 region: CSVQGTGELFF.

This chain links TRBV15 with TRBJ2-1; TCRdb picks TRBD2, but there is no DNA to check that call. Germline-derived CDR1 and CDR2 are LNHNV and YYDKDF (reference sequence). This CDR3 has 15 amino acids. CDR3 region: CATSGGTSGHNEQFF. Using reference TRBV15 and TRBJ2-1 for the parts outside the CDR3, the full variable domain is DAMVIQNPRYQVTQFGKPVTLSCSQTLNHNVMYWYQQKSSQAPKLLFHYYDKDFNNEADTPDNFQSRRPNTSFCFLDIRSPGLGDTAMYLCATSGGTSGHNEQFFGPGTRLTVL.